Sequencing of this TCR beta chain was carried out in a study of beta chain features in type 1 diabetes. Since all of the isolated RNA was reverse transcribed, expressed TCRB transcripts were what got sequenced. Libraries were prepared by immunoSEQ multiplex PCR; TCRdb keeps only in-frame clonotypes and omits some of them. The table shows 200,000 to 250,000 clones, with 9.6% occurring only once. Input material: naive CD4+ T cells from blood. This receptor was taken from a woman between 18 and 30 years old in good health.

Here the CDR3 reads CASSQGTGLAGETQYF. The CDR3 region has the DNA TGTGCCAGCAGCCAGGGGACAGGGCTGGCGGGAGAGACCCAGTACTTC. This chain links TRBV5-4 with TRBJ2-5; 9 nucleotides agree with TRBD1. V gave up 4 bases and J gave up 4 bases; unmatched junction bases: 11. CDR1 and CDR2 from the germline V gene are SGHNT and YYREEE (reference sequence). This CDR3 contains 16 residues.